The rows below give T cell receptor beta chains drawn from one sample of a study of regulatory T cells in long-lasting Graves disease. TCRdb fed the multiplex PCR reads into MiXCR, producing one record per CDR3 protein. The sample carries 200,000 to 250,000 distinct CDR3 sequences, around 20% recorded once. Sequencing used peripheral blood mononuclear cells (PBMCs), obtained at new diagnosis, from a patient treated with antithyroid drugs. The receptors originated from a female donor with Graves disease. The CDR3 runs from the conserved cysteine through the conserved F or W. A D gene is named only where the DNA matches it firmly. Size is stated for part of the rows, as once, few or many counts, or as a class when the clone is expanded.

size	D	length	V	J	CDR3	DNA
-	-	16	TRBV24-1	TRBJ2-2	CATSDFGQGNTGELFF	TGTGCCACCAGTGATTTTGGGCAGGGAAACACCGGGGAGCTGTTTTTT
few	-	13	TRBV19	TRBJ2-5	CASSDSNQETQYF	TGTGCCAGTAGCGACAGTAACCAAGAGACCCAGTACTTC
many	-	13	TRBV5-6	TRBJ2-2	CASSLSWPGELFF	TGTGCCAGCAGCTTAAGTTGGCCCGGGGAGCTGTTTTTT
many	-	13	TRBV12-3/TRBV12-4	TRBJ2-5	CAKTSGVRETQYF	TGTGCCAAAACTTCGGGGGTTCGAGAGACCCAGTACTTC
many	-	13	TRBV3-1	TRBJ2-5	CASSQTRQETQYF	TGTGCCAGCAGCCAAACCCGACAAGAGACCCAGTACTTC
few	-	14	TRBV19	TRBJ1-4	CASSSAMSNEKLFF	TGTGCCAGTAGTAGTGCCATGTCTAATGAAAAACTGTTTTTT
many	TRBD2	16	TRBV7-2	TRBJ2-7	CASSSPGLAGGDEQYF	TGTGCCAGCAGCTCGCCGGGACTAGCGGGAGGGGACGAGCAGTACTTC
many	TRBD2	16	TRBV7-2	TRBJ2-5	CASSFSGGTGKETQYF	TGTGCCAGCAGTTTTAGCGGGGGCACGGGAAAAGAGACCCAGTACTTC
many	-	11	TRBV3-1	TRBJ1-6	CASSHGDSLHF	TGTGCCAGCAGCCACGGGGATTCCCTCCACTTT
-	TRBD1	13	TRBV28	TRBJ2-7	CASTKGQTYEQYF	TGTGCCAGCACTAAGGGACAGACCTACGAGCAGTACTTC
many	TRBD2	16	TRBV7-2	TRBJ2-3	CASSLSGLAGLDTQYF	TGTGCCAGCAGCTTGTCTGGCCTAGCGGGGTTAGATACGCAGTATTTT
-	TRBD2	17	TRBV12-3/TRBV12-4	TRBJ2-5	CASSITSGGPYQETQYF	TGTGCCAGCAGTATTACTAGCGGGGGGCCTTACCAAGAGACCCAGTACTTC
-	-	11	TRBV19	TRBJ1-2	CASSWVYGYTF	TGTGCCAGTAGTTGGGTCTATGGCTACACCTTC
many	-	16	TRBV20-1	TRBJ2-1	CSARSGRGSSYNEQFF	TGCAGTGCTAGATCGGGACGGGGGAGCTCCTACAATGAGCAGTTCTTC
many	TRBD1	13	TRBV20-1	TRBJ1-1	CSADPGTGTEAFF	TGCAGTGCAGACCCCGGGACAGGGACTGAAGCTTTCTTT
many	TRBD1	16	TRBV5-1	TRBJ1-4	CASSLGDRDSNEKLFF	TGCGCCAGCAGCTTGGGGGACAGGGATTCTAATGAAAAACTGTTTTTT
-	TRBD2	15	TRBV29-1	TRBJ2-7	CSVVGSWGGSHEQYF	TGCAGCGTTGTGGGATCCTGGGGGGGATCCCACGAGCAGTACTTC
many	-	15	TRBV7-2	TRBJ1-2	CASSRPGGGGYGYTF	TGTGCCAGCAGCCGGCCTGGGGGGGGAGGGTATGGCTACACCTTC
-	-	14	TRBV19	TRBJ2-7	CASSSSMLSYEQYF	TGTGCCAGTAGTTCATCAATGCTCTCCTACGAGCAGTACTTC
-	-	15	TRBV19	TRBJ1-5	CASSMGGLSNQPQHF	TGTGCCAGTAGTATGGGTGGTCTTAGCAATCAGCCCCAGCATTTT
many	TRBD2	14	TRBV7-3	TRBJ2-1	CASSSTGTSNEQFF	TGTGCCAGCAGCTCAACCGGGACTAGTAATGAGCAGTTCTTC
-	-	13	TRBV7-8	TRBJ2-1	CASSLGKWNEQFF	TGTGCCAGCAGCTTAGGCAAATGGAATGAGCAGTTCTTC
many	-	14	TRBV7-2	TRBJ1-4	CASRLHGGEEKLFF	TGTGCCAGCAGGTTGCACGGGGGAGAAGAAAAACTGTTTTTT
-	TRBD1	14	TRBV12-3/TRBV12-4	TRBJ1-2	CASSLDSGGRGYTF	TGTGCCAGCAGTTTAGATTCAGGGGGCCGTGGCTACACCTTC
many	TRBD2	16	TRBV7-2	TRBJ2-7	CASSLDLAGGTYEQYF	TGTGCCAGCAGCTTAGACCTAGCGGGAGGAACCTACGAGCAGTACTTC
-	TRBD2	19	TRBV5-6	TRBJ2-2	CASSFLYRIAGVNTGELFF	TGTGCCAGCAGCTTCCTCTATCGCATAGCGGGAGTCAACACCGGGGAGCTGTTTTTT
many	TRBD2	14	TRBV11-2	TRBJ2-3	CASSPGLATDTQYF	TGTGCCAGCAGCCCGGGACTAGCGACAGATACGCAGTATTTT
many	TRBD2	14	TRBV6-2/TRBV6-3	TRBJ2-5	CASSSGGYQETQYF	TGTGCCAGCAGTAGCGGGGGGTACCAAGAGACCCAGTACTTC
-	TRBD2	13	TRBV24-1	TRBJ2-7	CATSDLAGGEQYF	TGTGCCACCAGTGATTTGGCGGGGGGCGAGCAGTACTTC
few	TRBD1	16	TRBV6-2/TRBV6-3	TRBJ2-3	CASSAQPGQGTDTQYF	TGTGCCAGCAGTGCCCAGCCGGGACAGGGGACAGATACGCAGTATTTT
many	-	13	TRBV2	TRBJ2-5	CASSGPLQETQYF	TGTGCCAGCAGTGGTCCGTTACAAGAGACCCAGTACTTC
many	-	17	TRBV6-2/TRBV6-3	TRBJ1-1	CASSYSQAHHKFGEAFF	TGTGCCAGCAGTTACAGCCAGGCGCACCACAAATTCGGTGAAGCTTTCTTT
many	-	13	TRBV5-1	TRBJ2-1	CASSLSDGDEQFF	TGCGCCAGCAGCTTGTCTGACGGTGATGAGCAGTTCTTC
many	TRBD1	15	TRBV20-1	TRBJ2-5	CSARPQGVEMETQYF	TGCAGTGCTAGACCTCAGGGGGTGGAGATGGAGACCCAGTACTTC
many	-	16	TRBV10-3	TRBJ2-3	CAISEFDPGSGDTQYF	TGTGCCATCAGTGAGTTCGACCCCGGGAGTGGAGATACGCAGTATTTT
-	TRBD2	17	TRBV9	TRBJ2-2	CASSVAPSGRTSGELFF	TGTGCCAGCAGCGTCGCTCCTAGCGGGAGGACGTCCGGGGAGCTGTTTTTT
many	-	14	TRBV7-3	TRBJ2-1	CASSPLGGDNEQFF	TGTGCCAGCAGCCCGCTGGGCGGGGACAATGAGCAGTTCTTC
many	-	14	TRBV28	TRBJ2-5	CASRSQGPQETQYF	TGTGCCAGCAGGTCACAGGGTCCCCAAGAGACCCAGTACTTC
many	-	14	TRBV11-2	TRBJ2-1	CASSLHRRANEQFF	TGTGCCAGCAGCTTACACAGACGTGCAAATGAGCAGTTCTTC
-	TRBD1	14	TRBV15	TRBJ1-2	CATSRTGEDYGYTF	TGTGCCACCAGCAGGACAGGGGAGGACTATGGCTACACCTTC
-	-	13	TRBV6-1	TRBJ2-1	CASGQGGTHEQFF	TGTGCCAGCGGACAGGGAGGGACCCATGAGCAGTTCTTC
many	-	17	TRBV4-3	TRBJ1-4	CASSQDGGIKGGEKLFF	TGCGCCAGCAGCCAAGATGGTGGGATCAAGGGTGGCGAAAAACTGTTTTTT
-	TRBD2	15	TRBV2	TRBJ2-3	CASSEASGSSDTQYF	TGTGCCAGCAGTGAGGCTAGCGGGAGTTCCGATACGCAGTATTTT
many	-	16	TRBV7-2	TRBJ2-3	CASSLVGGAVTDTQYF	TGTGCCAGCAGCTTAGTTGGGGGCGCTGTAACAGATACGCAGTATTTT
many	-	15	TRBV10-2	TRBJ2-1	CASSVLAPEYNEQFF	TGCGCCAGCAGTGTACTGGCCCCTGAGTACAATGAGCAGTTCTTC
few	TRBD2	16	TRBV4-2	TRBJ2-1	CASSTRTSGSYNEQFF	TGTGCCAGCAGCACCCGGACTAGCGGGAGCTACAATGAGCAGTTCTTC
many	TRBD1	15	TRBV6-2/TRBV6-3	TRBJ2-3	CASRQDRASTDTQYF	TGTGCCAGCAGACAGGACAGGGCTAGCACAGATACGCAGTATTTT
-	-	15	TRBV19	TRBJ2-7	CASSIVGQGLDEQYF	TGTGCCAGTAGTATAGTCGGGCAGGGGCTCGACGAGCAGTACTTC
many	-	12	TRBV20-1	TRBJ1-2	CSASMINYGYTF	TGCAGTGCTAGTATGATTAACTATGGCTACACCTTC
-	TRBD1	14	TRBV6-1	TRBJ2-5	CASSSGQARETQYF	TGTGCCAGCAGCTCAGGACAGGCAAGAGAGACCCAGTACTTC
few	-	13	TRBV27	TRBJ1-4	CASSWRLNEKLFF	TGTGCCAGCAGTTGGAGGCTTAATGAAAAACTGTTTTTT
many	-	16	TRBV5-4	TRBJ2-1	CASSSTGRGPYNEQFF	TGTGCCAGCAGCTCCACGGGGCGGGGGCCTTACAATGAGCAGTTCTTC
many	-	14	TRBV18	TRBJ1-4	CASSPGPTNEKLFF	TGTGCCAGCTCACCAGGCCCCACTAATGAAAAACTGTTTTTT
-	-	12	TRBV7-2	TRBJ1-2	CASSAQGGGYTF	TGCGCCAGCAGTGCGCAAGGAGGGGGCTACACCTTC
few	-	14	TRBV10-2	TRBJ1-1	CASTLRRGNTEAFF	TGCGCCAGCACCCTGCGGAGAGGGAACACTGAAGCTTTCTTT